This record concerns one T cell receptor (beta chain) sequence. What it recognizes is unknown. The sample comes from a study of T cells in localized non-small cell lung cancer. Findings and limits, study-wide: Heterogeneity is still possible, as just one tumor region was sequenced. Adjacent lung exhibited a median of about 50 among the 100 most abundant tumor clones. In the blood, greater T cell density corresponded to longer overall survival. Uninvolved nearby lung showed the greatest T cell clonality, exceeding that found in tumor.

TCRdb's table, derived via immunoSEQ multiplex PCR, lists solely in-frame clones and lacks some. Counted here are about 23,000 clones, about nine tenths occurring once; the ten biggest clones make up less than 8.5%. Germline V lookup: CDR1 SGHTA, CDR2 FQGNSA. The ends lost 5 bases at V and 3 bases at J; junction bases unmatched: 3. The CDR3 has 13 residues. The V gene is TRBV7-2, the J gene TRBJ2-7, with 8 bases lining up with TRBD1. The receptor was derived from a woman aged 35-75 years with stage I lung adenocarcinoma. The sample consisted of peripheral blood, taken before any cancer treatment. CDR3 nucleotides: TGTGCCAGCAGCGACAGGGGACGCTACGAGCAGTACTTC. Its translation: CASSDRGRYEQYF. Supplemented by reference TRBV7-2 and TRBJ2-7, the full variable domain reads GAGVSQSPSNKVTEKGKDVELRCDPISGHTALYWYRQSLGQGLEFLIYFQGNSAPDKSGLPSDRFSAERTGGSVSTLTIQRTQQEDSAVYLCASSDRGRYEQYFGPGTRLTVT.